These 2 T cell receptor beta chains originate from one sample sequenced in a study of T cell responses to AZD1222 COVID-19 vaccine. Sequencing used immunoSEQ multiplex PCR; TCRdb keeps in-frame clones, though not all of them. The table has fewer than 200,000 clones, around 88% seen once. Material: peripheral blood, obtained 28 days after the second AZD1222 dose. Receptors were obtained from an adult who received the AZD1222 COVID-19 vaccine.

The rearrangement links TRBV19 to TRBJ2-7, with a possible D match to TRBD1 (5 bases). The CDR3 spans 13 residues. The V end lost 2 bases, the J end lost 5 bases, and 10 bases lay between the germline ends. Germline V gene lookup returns CDR1 LNHDA and CDR2 SQIVND (reference sequence). CDR3 sequence: CASSIKSGNEQYF. The CDR3 bases are TGTGCCAGTAGTATAAAATCAGGGAACGAGCAGTACTTC.

V is TRBV5-1 and J is TRBJ2-5, with a tentative D call TRBD2 (7 bases). V dropped 4 bases and J dropped 5 bases, with 12 bases sitting between them. CDR1 is SGHRS and CDR2 is YFSETQ in the germline V gene. The CDR3 contains 13 residues. In DNA, the CDR3 is TGCGCCAGCAGCGGGGGGGCACAGGAGACCCAGTACTTC. Translation: CASSGGAQETQYF.